The rows below give T cell receptor beta chains drawn from one sample of a study of T-cell memory formation after mild COVID-19. MiXCR, applied by TCRdb to the 5' RACE reads, yields one record per CDR3 protein. The data contain about 90,000 distinct CDR3 sequences, roughly 16% of them singletons. Sequencing was carried out using PBMCs or a T cell subset sorted from them (not recorded which). These receptors came from a man between 18 and 35 years old who had mild COVID-19 (a few samples of this study predate the infection). Cell type and time point are not known. Both conserved end residues are trimmed from each CDR3. The order of the fields is V gene, J gene, CDR3 protein.

TRBV29-1	TRBJ2-2	SVEDLAGELF
TRBV4-3	TRBJ2-2	ASSQDSTFVTGELF
TRBV14	TRBJ2-1	ASSPVRLAANEQF
TRBV4-3	TRBJ2-1	ASSQVPSGGAHEQF
TRBV2	TRBJ2-3	ASSRGGGASKDTQY
TRBV7-2	TRBJ2-3	ASRGLAGNTDTQY
TRBV20-1	TRBJ2-5	SARDLRTQY
TRBV4-1	TRBJ2-7	ASSRTGTNPYEQY
TRBV4-2	TRBJ2-3	ASSQGQGSTDTQY
TRBV27	TRBJ2-7	ASSLRGSGSYEQY
TRBV10-3	TRBJ2-3	AISGGTGVPDTQY
TRBV4-3	TRBJ2-6	ASSQVKPGLVGANVLT
TRBV6-6	TRBJ2-7	ASSRGQETYEQY
TRBV7-6	TRBJ2-3	ASSLVSSGATDTQY
TRBV29-1	TRBJ2-5	SVEDFLVQVQETQY
TRBV19	TRBJ2-2	ASKAGELF
TRBV4-3	TRBJ2-7	ASSLGLAGAYEQY
TRBV29-1	TRBJ1-2	SVVGLVNPANYGYT
TRBV6-2/TRBV6-3	TRBJ1-5	ASSSGASNQPQH
TRBV20-1	TRBJ1-2	SAEAGQGPSYGYT
TRBV27	TRBJ2-3	ASRPGTDPDTQY
TRBV7-8	TRBJ2-7	ASSGRGQGDYEQY
TRBV7-2	TRBJ2-1	ASSLGDRQF
TRBV19	TRBJ2-1	ASSKTSGSYNEQF
TRBV10-3	TRBJ2-7	AIESGGSSYEQY
TRBV19	TRBJ2-7	ASGTGPYEQY
TRBV11-2	TRBJ2-7	ASTVQGDGEQY
TRBV4-1	TRBJ2-5	ASSQDPVSGETQY
TRBV12-3/TRBV12-4	TRBJ2-1	ASSFPGNEQF